These T cell receptor beta chains were read from a single sample in a study of blood T cell repertoires in COVID-19. Assay used: immunoSEQ multiplex PCR; TCRdb lists only in-frame clones, some missing. The table lists 90,000 to 95,000 clones, 70% to 90% of them singletons. Sample: peripheral blood. The receptors shown here come from a woman aged 80 or over with active COVID-19. Both conserved end residues are part of each CDR3. A D gene is named only where the DNA matches it firmly. Size is stated for part of the rows, as once, few or many counts, or as a class when the clone is expanded.

.,TRBV11-3,TRBD1,TRBJ2-1,TGTGCCAGCAGCCAAACGACAGGGTATGAGCAGTTCTTC,CASSQTTGYEQFF
.,TRBV6-2/TRBV6-3,TRBD1,TRBJ2-7,TGTGCCAGCAGTCGGCCGACAGGGATGAGGGTCGAGCAGTACTTC,CASSRPTGMRVEQYF
.,TRBV28,.,TRBJ1-1,TGTGCCAGCAGTTTCCTGGAGATGAACACTGAAGCTTTCTTT,CASSFLEMNTEAFF
.,TRBV28,.,TRBJ2-1,TGTGCCAGCGGCCCTCTCGGTAGCAACAATGAGCAGTTCTTC,CASGPLGSNNEQFF
.,TRBV20-1,.,TRBJ1-1,TGCAGTGCTAGAAGGAGTTCCGGAGCTTTCTTT,CSARRSSGAFF
.,TRBV28,TRBD2,TRBJ2-7,TGTGCCAGCAGCGGGAGGGAGTACGAGCAGTACTTC,CASSGREYEQYF
few,TRBV27,TRBD1,TRBJ1-5,TGTGCCAGCAGGTTCCTCGGGACAGGCCATCAGCCCCAGCATTTT,CASRFLGTGHQPQHF
few,TRBV2,TRBD1,TRBJ1-1,TGTGCCAGCATAAAGCAGGGGGCCACTGAAGCTTTCTTT,CASIKQGATEAFF
.,TRBV15,.,TRBJ2-3,TGTGCCACCAGCAAGGGGACACCCTACACAGATACGCAGTATTTT,CATSKGTPYTDTQYF
.,TRBV18,.,TRBJ2-1,TGTGCCAGCTCACCACCAGGGGTTTACTACAATGAGCAGTTCTTC,CASSPPGVYYNEQFF
.,TRBV6-5,.,TRBJ2-7,TGTGCCAGCAGTACTAACCCTTGGCACGAGCAGTACTTC,CASSTNPWHEQYF
.,TRBV9,.,TRBJ2-7,TGTGCCAGCAGCGCAGGGGGGATTGGAAACGAGCAGTACTTC,CASSAGGIGNEQYF
.,TRBV28,.,TRBJ2-6,TGTGCCAGCAGCCCCGGACTGGCGTCTGGGGCCAACGTCCTGACTTTC,CASSPGLASGANVLTF
once,TRBV7-2,TRBD2,TRBJ2-3,TGTGCCAGCAGCTTGGGGACTAGCGGGCGGGGAGATACGCAGTATTTT,CASSLGTSGRGDTQYF
once,TRBV6-1,TRBD1,TRBJ2-7,TGTGCCAGCAGTGAGAGGGACAGGGGTCAAGAGCAGTACTTC,CASSERDRGQEQYF
.,TRBV4-1,TRBD2,TRBJ2-5,TGCGCCAGCAGCCAATCTGGGGGGGGGTACCAAGAGACCCAGTACTTC,CASSQSGGGYQETQYF